These 16 T cell receptor beta chains originate from one sample sequenced in a study of CD8 T cells in Susac syndrome. A quantity of about 0.45 to 1 ug RNA underwent reverse transcription using random hexamers. A single record per CDR3 protein comes from TCRdb applying MiXCR to the immunoSEQ multiplex PCR reads. Of 100,000 to 150,000 distinct CDR3 sequences detected, 85% to 95% appear once; the ten largest clones hold about 0.3%. The material sequenced was CD8+ T cells from PBMCs. The receptors come from a human donor with Susac syndrome.

This chain uses TRBV20-1 with TRBJ2-3; 8 bases are shared with TRBD2. With V trimmed by 0 bases and J by 1 base, 3 bases remained unmatched. Per germline, CDR1 DFQATT and CDR2 SNEGSKA (reference sequence). The CDR3 runs 15 residues. This CDR3 reads CSAREDSGGTDTQYF. CDR3 bases: TGCAGTGCTAGAGAGGATAGCGGGGGCACAGATACGCAGTATTTT.

This chain joins TRBV4-2 and TRBJ2-1, with TRBD2 matching 10 bases. The germline gives CDR1 LGHNA, CDR2 YNFKEQ. Trimming took 5 bases from V and 2 from J; bases not matched to a gene: 6. The CDR3 is made up of 16 amino acids. CDR3 in amino acids: CASSEASGGAYNEQFF. CDR3 bases: TGTGCCAGCAGCGAGGCGAGCGGGGGGGCCTACAATGAGCAGTTCTTC.

The chain joins TRBV20-1 to TRBJ1-5; D remains ambiguous. Germline CDR1 DFQATT, CDR2 SNEGSKA (reference sequence). Trimming stripped 3 bases from V and 0 bases from J, with 15 bases between. The CDR3 contains 16 residues. The CDR3 DNA follows: TGCAGTGCTAGGCCTTGGCAGGATGTTAGCAATCAGCCCCAGCATTTT. This sequence encodes CSARPWQDVSNQPQHF.

The V and J genes are TRBV4-1 and TRBJ1-2, with 7 bases aligning to TRBD1. The trim removed 4 bases at V and 2 bases at J, leaving 7 bases unmatched. The CDR3 runs 15 residues. In germline, CDR1 is MGHRA, CDR2 YSYEKL. The CDR3 sequence: CASSRDGQANYGYTF. The CDR3 DNA reads as TGCGCCAGCAGCCGGGACGGACAGGCAAACTATGGCTACACCTTC.

The chain links TRBV4-3 to TRBJ2-2; D not resolved. Germline loops: CDR1 LGHNA, CDR2 YSLEER. The CDR3 is 15 residues long. V lost 0 bases to trimming and J lost 4 bases, with 9 bases between them. The CDR3 sequence: CASSQDWTSTGELFF. In DNA, the CDR3 is TGCGCCAGCAGCCAAGATTGGACCAGCACCGGGGAGCTGTTTTTT.

The chain uses TRBV6-5 and TRBJ2-2; the D is unclear. The CDR3 runs 12 residues. Germline CDR1 MNHEY, CDR2 SVGAGI. V lost 5 bases, J lost 6 bases, and 7 bases lay in between. CDR3: CASSRPAGELFF. In nucleotides, the CDR3 is TGTGCCAGCAGTCGGCCCGCCGGGGAGCTGTTTTTT.

The V call is TRBV20-1, the J call TRBJ2-3; TRBD1 matches 7 bases. Germline CDR1 reads DFQATT; CDR2 reads SNEGSKA (reference sequence). This CDR3 spans 16 amino acids. The ends lost 0 bases at V and 4 bases at J; junction bases unmatched: 10. CDR3 DNA sequence: TGCAGTGCTAGAGATTGGGCAACAGGGGATGCAGATACGCAGTATTTT. Protein product: CSARDWATGDADTQYF.

The genes are TRBV15 and TRBJ1-2; D ambiguous. Germline CDR1 is LNHNV and CDR2 is YYDKDF (reference sequence). V lost 5 bases to trimming and J lost 4 bases, with 20 bases between them. This CDR3 contains 16 residues. The CDR3 is CATSPYQESWGYGYTF. DNA for the CDR3: TGTGCCACCAGCCCCTACCAAGAAAGTTGGGGCTATGGCTACACCTTC.

The chain links TRBV20-1 to TRBJ2-1; 9 bases align to TRBD2. V was pared by 4 bases and J by 2 bases, with 6 bases of the junction left unmatched. Looked up from germline, CDR1 is DFQATT and CDR2 is SNEGSKA (reference sequence). CDR3 length equals 15 residues. The CDR3 region is CSANAGGRTYNEQFF. Here the CDR3 DNA reads TGCAGTGCTAATGCGGGGGGGCGAACCTACAATGAGCAGTTCTTC.

The V and J genes are TRBV7-2 and TRBJ2-7; TRBD2 agrees at 7 bases. The CDR3 has 15 amino acids. The germline V gene has CDR1 SGHTA and CDR2 FQGNSA. V dropped 4 bases and J dropped 5; count of bases not matched to a gene: 11. The DNA of the CDR3 is TGTGCCAGCAGCTCAGGGAGGGGCGCCATCAACGAGCAGTACTTC. Protein: CASSSGRGAINEQYF.

The chain couples TRBV5-1 to TRBJ2-7; D is perhaps TRBD2 (6 bases). V lost 4 bases to trimming and J lost 2 bases, with 16 bases between them. CDR1 SGHRS and CDR2 YFSETQ come from the germline V gene. This CDR3 region has 15 residues. This CDR3 is CASSLYGGEAYEQYF. The CDR3 DNA reads TGCGCCAGCAGCCTCTATGGCGGGGAGGCCTACGAGCAGTACTTC. Variable domain in full (rest from reference TRBV5-1 and TRBJ2-7): KAGVTQTPRYLIKTRGQQVTLSCSPISGHRSVSWYQQTPGQGLQFLFEYFSETQRNKGNFPGRFSGRQFSNSRSEMNVSTLELGDSALYLCASSLYGGEAYEQYFGPGTRLTVT.

The chain links TRBV7-9 to TRBJ2-1; D not certain. V was clipped by 5 bases and J by 8 bases, with 10 bases between them. CDR1 is SEHNR and CDR2 is FQNEAQ in the germline V gene (reference sequence). The CDR3 extends over 12 amino acids. The DNA of the CDR3 is TGTGCCAGCAGCACTCTTTTCGATGAGCAGTTCTTC. The encoded protein is CASSTLFDEQFF. Filled out from reference TRBV7-9 and TRBJ2-1, the complete variable domain reads DTGVSQNPRHKITKRGQNVTFRCDPISEHNRLYWYRQTLGQGPEFLTYFQNEAQLEKSRLLSDRFSAERPKGSFSTLEIQRTEQGDSAMYLCASSTLFDEQFFGPGTRLTVL.

The chain is built from TRBV12-3 or TRBV12-4 and TRBJ2-4; 7 nucleotides match TRBD1. This CDR3 has 12 amino acids. Trimming removed 6 bases from V and 7 bases from J; junction bases left unmatched: 3. This CDR3 reads CASSAQGNIQYF. The DNA for the CDR3 is TGTGCCAGCAGCGCACAGGGGAACATTCAGTACTTC.

The chain is built from TRBV4-1 and TRBJ2-3, with no clear D. The germline V gene has CDR1 MGHRA and CDR2 YSYEKL. Trimming removed 1 base from V and 2 bases from J, with 7 bases in between. The CDR3 has 14 residues. The CDR3 coding sequence is TGCGCCAGCAGCCAAGGGCCCTACACAGATACGCAGTATTTT. It yields the protein CASSQGPYTDTQYF.

This clonotype was counted a few times. The chain's CDR3 is CASSLVGGEETQYF. CDR3 nucleotide sequence: TGTGCCAGCAGTTTAGTCGGGGGAGAAGAGACCCAGTACTTC. The chain recombines TRBV27 with TRBJ2-5; the D gene is possibly TRBD2 (6 bases). Per germline, CDR1 MNHEY and CDR2 SMNVEV (reference sequence). Trimming removed 2 bases at V and 3 bases at J, with 10 bases between. The length of the CDR3 is 14 residues.

The chain couples TRBV7-6 to TRBJ2-3, with D perhaps matching TRBD1 (5 bases). Deletions cut 5 bases from V and 0 bases from J, with 12 bases between. The CDR3 sequence is 15 residues long. Germline V gives CDR1 SGHVS, CDR2 FNYEAQ. The CDR3 DNA follows: TGTGCCAGCAGCACCCGACAGACTAGCACAGATACGCAGTATTTT. Its translation: CASSTRQTSTDTQYF.